The 5 T cell receptor beta chains in this list originate from one sample, sequenced in a study of blood T cells in healthy people across ages. With a J-beta primer mix and a sample-barcoded 5' primer, a second PCR ran about 6 to 11 cycles. TCRdb processed the 5' RACE reads anew with MiXCR; each CDR3 protein has one entry. The repertoire holds hundreds of thousands of distinct CDR3 sequences, with approximately 52% as singletons. Sequencing was carried out using blood. These receptors originate from a woman at least 80 years old in good health.

Turning to this clonotype: A read error is possible here, since a much larger clone lies one base away. V usage is TRBV12-3 or TRBV12-4 and J usage is TRBJ2-7, with unresolved D. V lost 6 bases to trimming and J lost 0 bases, with 6 bases between them. This CDR3 spans 12 amino acids. The CDR3 DNA is TGTGCCAGCAGGTGGAGCTCCTACGAGCAGTACTTC. Protein product: CASRWSSYEQYF.

This clonotype was observed a handful of times. This chain uses TRBV6-1 with TRBJ1-2; D is uncertain. Per germline, CDR1 MNHNS and CDR2 SASEGT. Trimming took 1 base from V and 8 from J, leaving 11 bases between them. The CDR3 totals 13 residues. CDR3 residues: CASSEGRTLGYTF. DNA for the CDR3: TGTGCCAGCAGTGAAGGTCGCACCCTGGGCTACACCTTC.

In this sample, this clonotype turned up a few times. The J gene is TRBJ2-1, the V gene TRBV18, with D perhaps being TRBD1 or TRBD2 (6 bases each). The CDR3 covers 14 residues. V was shortened by 5 bases and J by 5 bases, with 13 bases between the two germline ends. Per the germline V gene, CDR1 is KGHSH and CDR2 is LQKENI. The CDR3 DNA sequence: TGTGCCAGCTCAAACGGGAGACAGGACAATGAGCAGTTCTTC. This encodes CASSNGRQDNEQFF.

The V gene is TRBV5-1, the J gene TRBJ2-7; D is ambiguous. The end of the DNA aligns better with TRBJ2-5, so the J call may be wrong. The germline V gene has CDR1 SGHRS and CDR2 YFSETQ. The CDR3 length is 14 residues. CDR3 sequence: CASSLGYDGKTQYF. The CDR3 DNA reads TGCGCCAGCAGCTTGGGCTACGATGGGAAGACCCAGTACTTC.

With regard to this clonotype: This may be a read error, as it is one base from a much larger clone. This rearrangement joins TRBV6-6 to TRBJ2-5; no definite D call. Germline CDR1 MNHNY, CDR2 SVGAGI (reference sequence). The CDR3 is made up of 15 amino acids. Trimming removed 2 bases at V and 11 bases at J, with 21 bases between. This CDR3 is CASSYSASSYNEQYF. CDR3 in DNA: TGTGCCAGCAGTTACAGCGCGAGTAGCTACAATGAGCAGTACTTC.